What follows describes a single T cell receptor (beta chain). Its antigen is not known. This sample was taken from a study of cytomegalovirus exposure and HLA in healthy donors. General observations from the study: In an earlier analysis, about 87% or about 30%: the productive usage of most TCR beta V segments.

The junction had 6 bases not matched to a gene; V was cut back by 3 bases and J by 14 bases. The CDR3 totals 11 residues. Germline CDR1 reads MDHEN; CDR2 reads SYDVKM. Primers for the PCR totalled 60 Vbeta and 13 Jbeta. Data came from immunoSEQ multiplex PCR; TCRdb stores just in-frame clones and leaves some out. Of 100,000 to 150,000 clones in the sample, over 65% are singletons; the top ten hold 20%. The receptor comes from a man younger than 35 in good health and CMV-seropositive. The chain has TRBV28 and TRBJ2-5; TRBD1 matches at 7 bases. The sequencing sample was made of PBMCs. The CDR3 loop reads CASSFRDSPYF. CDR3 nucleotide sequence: TGTGCCAGCAGTTTCAGGGACAGTCCCTACTTC.